These 27 T cell receptor beta chains originate from one sample sequenced in a study of shared clonotypes between healthy human individuals. Clones were read by immunoSEQ multiplex PCR, and TCRdb kept only the in-frame ones, dropping some. The repertoire has over a million clones, 96% of them found once; the top ten carry 0.95% to 1.5%. Sequenced sample: naive CD4+ T cells sorted from blood. The subset denotes: CD45RA+ positively selected. These receptors were taken from a man aged 30-40 years in good health.

The rearrangement uses TRBV5-5 and TRBJ2-1; 9 bases are shared with TRBD1. The CDR3 is 14 amino acids. Losses at the gene ends were 1 base for V and 8 bases for J; bases not matched to a gene: 4. Per germline, CDR1 SGHKS and CDR2 YYEKEE (reference sequence). CDR3 nucleotides: TGTGCCAGCAGCTTGTTACAGGGGGCGGATGAGCAGTTCTTC. Translation: CASSLLQGADEQFF. Full variable domain (rest looked up from reference TRBV5-5 and TRBJ2-1): DAGVTQSPTHLIKTRGQQVTLRCSPISGHKSVSWYQQVLGQGPQFIFQYYEKEERGRGNFPDRFSARQFPNYSSELNVNALLLGDSALYLCASSLLQGADEQFFGPGTRLTVL.

Notes on this clone: The same CDR3 also results from other DNA sequences found in this sample. The chain carries TRBV5-4 and TRBJ2-3; D not resolved. CDR3 size: 11 residues. V was clipped by 1 base and J by 4 bases, with 1 base between them. The germline CDR1 and CDR2 sequences are SGHNT and YYREEE (reference sequence). In nucleotides, the CDR3 is TGTGCCAGCAGCTTGTCAGATACGCAGTATTTT. Translated, it gives CASSLSDTQYF.

The rearrangement joins TRBV29-1 to TRBJ2-3; 8 bases align to TRBD2. The CDR3 extends over 13 amino acids. Germline assignment: CDR1 SQVTM and CDR2 ANQGSEA. The ends lost 7 bases at V and 4 bases at J; junction bases unmatched: 7. The CDR3 loop reads CSAQAGVADTQYF. The CDR3 bases are TGCAGCGCCCAAGCGGGAGTGGCAGATACGCAGTATTTT.

The rearrangement joins TRBV5-4 to TRBJ1-2; tentative D call: TRBD1 (6 bases). V lost 8 bases and J lost 3, with 14 bases in between. This CDR3 contains 13 residues. Germline loops: CDR1 SGHNT, CDR2 YYREEE (reference sequence). The CDR3 region is CASWGGSHYGYTF. The CDR3 coding sequence is TGTGCCAGTTGGGGGGGCAGCCACTATGGCTACACCTTC.

This chain uses TRBV4-1 with TRBJ2-7; 16 nucleotides align to TRBD2. The CDR3 has 15 residues. The junction had 4 bases not matched to a gene; V was cut back by 4 bases and J by 7 bases. CDR1 is MGHRA and CDR2 is YSYEKL in the germline V gene. The CDR3 is CASSPLGLAGGEQYF. For the CDR3, the DNA is TGCGCCAGCAGCCCCCTGGGACTAGCGGGAGGGGAGCAGTACTTC.

This chain joins TRBV9 and TRBJ1-3, with no clear D. CDR1 is SGDLS, CDR2 YYNGEE, per germline. V was pared by 2 bases and J by 6 bases, with 18 bases between. The CDR3 has 16 amino acids. The chain's CDR3 is CASSVMGTRPENTIYF. CDR3 in DNA: TGTGCCAGCAGCGTTATGGGAACCCGCCCAGAAAACACCATATATTTT.

The gene calls are TRBV18 and TRBJ2-1; D unclear. The length of the CDR3 is 12 residues. V was shortened by 3 bases and J by 8 bases, with 8 bases between the two germline ends. The germline V gene has CDR1 KGHSH and CDR2 LQKENI. CDR3 sequence reads: CASSPSSDEQFF. CDR3 bases: TGTGCCAGCTCACCCAGTTCGGATGAGCAGTTCTTC.

The chain links TRBV7-7 to TRBJ2-1; D call uncertain. Germline V CDR1 and CDR2: SSHAT, FNYEAQ (reference sequence). The CDR3 has 13 residues. The V end was cut by 1 base, the J end by 5 bases, with 6 bases between. The CDR3 DNA reads TGTGCCAGCAGCTTAGGGCTTAACAATGAGCAGTTCTTC. This translates into CASSLGLNNEQFF.

The gene calls are TRBV6-1 and TRBJ1-2; no clear D gene. Trimming cost V 0 bases and J 3 bases, with 8 bases left between them. CDR1 is MNHNS, CDR2 SASEGT, per germline. There are 14 residues in the CDR3. CDR3 region: CASSEAAADYGYTF. In nucleotides, the CDR3 is TGTGCCAGCAGTGAAGCTGCGGCCGACTATGGCTACACCTTC.

The chain uses TRBV7-2 and TRBJ2-7, with D perhaps being TRBD1 or TRBD2 (6 bases each). The CDR3 covers 17 residues. Trimming shortened V by 5 bases and J by 0 bases, and 20 bases separated the two germline ends. The germline gives CDR1 SGHTA, CDR2 FQGNSA. CDR3 DNA: TGTGCCAGCAGCCTAAGACAGGACGGGGGTTTCTCCTACGAGCAGTACTTC. This encodes CASSLRQDGGFSYEQYF.

As to this clone: Mismatch with germline at one junction end may stem from a read error. The chain uses TRBV7-2 and TRBJ2-7; D not resolved. This CDR3 has 13 residues. CDR1 and CDR2 (germline): SGHTA, FQGNSA. The CDR3 DNA reads TGCGCCAGCAGCCAAGATTTGCCCTACGAGCAGTACTTC. Protein sequence: CASSQDLPYEQYF.

The chain recombines TRBV7-2 with TRBJ2-7; no clear D. The CDR3 totals 11 residues. Germline assignment: CDR1 SGHTA and CDR2 FQGNSA. V was cut by 5 bases and J by 7 bases, with 9 bases left in between. CDR3 nucleotide sequence: TGTGCCAGCAGCGGAGCTGGAGAGCAGTACTTC. It codes for CASSGAGEQYF.

The V gene is TRBV7-8, the J gene TRBJ1-5, with a weak D call TRBD1 (6 bases). Looked up from germline, CDR1 is SGHVS and CDR2 is FQNEAQ. There are 15 residues in the CDR3. V lost 5 bases and J lost 3, with 14 bases in between. Here the CDR3 DNA reads TGTGCCAGCAGCCCCCCCCCAGGGGTCAATCAGCCCCAGCATTTT. Residues: CASSPPPGVNQPQHF.

Notes on this clone: Within the sample, other DNA sequences also encode this same CDR3. This chain uses TRBV7-6 with TRBJ1-3, with 8 positions matching TRBD1. V was pared by 0 bases and J by 4 bases, with 5 bases of the junction left unmatched. The CDR3 extends over 16 amino acids. Germline CDR1 is SGHVS and CDR2 is FNYEAQ. This CDR3 is CASSLAQGASGNTIYF. In DNA form, the CDR3 reads TGTGCCAGCAGCTTAGCCCAGGGGGCGTCCGGAAACACCATATATTTT.

In nucleotides, the CDR3 is TGTGCCAGCGCCGATCCGGGATCTAGCACAGATACGCAGTATTTT. Encoded protein: CASADPGSSTDTQYF. V is TRBV6-1 and J is TRBJ2-3; weak D call: TRBD2 (5 bases). The length of the CDR3 is 15 residues. Germline assignment: CDR1 MNHNS and CDR2 SASEGT. With 8 bases removed from V and 0 bases from J, the gap between germline ends came to 15 bases.

The V gene is TRBV2, the J gene TRBJ2-1; no definite D call. Germline CDR1 is SNHLY and CDR2 is FYNNEI. V dropped 4 bases and J dropped 10 bases, with 8 bases sitting between them. CDR3 length equals 11 residues. The CDR3 loop is CASSGAHEQFF. CDR3 nucleotides: TGTGCCAGCAGTGGAGCGCACGAGCAGTTCTTC. The whole variable domain, filled in from reference TRBV2 and TRBJ2-1, reads EPEVTQTPSHQVTQMGQEVILRCVPISNHLYFYWYRQILGQKVEFLVSFYNNEISEKSEIFDDQFSVERPDGSNFTLKIRSTKLEDSAMYFCASSGAHEQFFGPGTRLTVL.

The J gene is TRBJ2-7, the V gene TRBV19, with D possibly being TRBD1 (6 bases). The CDR3 runs to 16 residues. Germline values: CDR1 LNHDA, CDR2 SQIVND (reference sequence). The V and J ends lost 5 bases and 0 bases respectively, with 17 bases between them. CDR3 sequence reads: CASSPHRDMYSYEQYF. CDR3 bases: TGTGCCAGTAGTCCCCACAGGGACATGTACTCCTACGAGCAGTACTTC.

The chain couples TRBV28 to TRBJ1-5; no clear D. This CDR3 has 14 residues. Trimming took 6 bases from V and 11 from J, leaving 20 bases between them. Germline-derived CDR1 and CDR2 are MDHEN and SYDVKM. CDR3 nucleotide sequence: TGTGCCAGCAGCACAACAAACGAGGTGGCTACCCAGCATTTT. It encodes CASSTTNEVATQHF.

The chain recombines TRBV11-2 with TRBJ2-2; D uncertain. Germline V gene data show CDR1 as SGHAT and CDR2 as FQNNGV. The CDR3 has 13 residues. V shed 5 bases and J shed 7 bases, with 11 bases lying between them. The CDR3 is CASSPVKDGELFF. CDR3 DNA: TGTGCCAGCAGCCCAGTAAAAGACGGGGAGCTGTTTTTT. Full variable domain (rest looked up from reference TRBV11-2 and TRBJ2-2): EAGVAQSPRYKIIEKRQSVAFWCNPISGHATLYWYQQILGQGPKLLIQFQNNGVVDDSQLPKDRFSAERLKGVDSTLKIQPAKLEDSAVYLCASSPVKDGELFFGEGSRLTVL.

CDR3 loop: CASRYSTGGTEAFF. In DNA, the CDR3 is TGTGCCAGTAGATATTCGACAGGGGGAACTGAAGCTTTCTTT. This chain uses TRBV19 with TRBJ1-1, with TRBD1 matching 9 bases. Looked up from germline, CDR1 is LNHDA and CDR2 is SQIVND (reference sequence). V lost 6 bases to trimming and J lost 5 bases; unmatched junction nucleotides: 7. The CDR3 spans 14 residues.

The V and J genes are TRBV6-6 and TRBJ2-1, with TRBD1 matching over 9 bases. Germline V gene data show CDR1 as MNHNY and CDR2 as SVGAGI (reference sequence). With V trimmed by 5 bases and J by 8 bases, 10 bases remained unmatched. The CDR3 sequence is 15 residues long. DNA of the CDR3: TGTGCCAGCAGTGACCCGGGACAGGGTGATTATGAGCAGTTCTTC. It specifies CASSDPGQGDYEQFF.

The chain recombines TRBV4-1 with TRBJ2-7; a possible D gene is TRBD1 (5 bases). Germline CDR1 is MGHRA and CDR2 is YSYEKL. V lost 1 base, J lost 3 bases, and 16 bases lay in between. The CDR3 consists of 16 residues. CDR3 coding DNA: TGCGCCAGCAGCCAAGTCCCATTGGGGCGGAGCTACGAGCAGTACTTC. Its protein product is CASSQVPLGRSYEQYF.

V and J are TRBV28 and TRBJ1-4, with 8 bases that match TRBD1. The V and J ends lost 4 bases and 5 bases, in that order; junction bases with no gene match: 3. This CDR3 spans 14 amino acids. Germline V lookup: CDR1 MDHEN, CDR2 SYDVKM. The chain's CDR3 is CASSSYRGNEKLFF. The CDR3 DNA is TGTGCCAGCAGTTCCTACAGGGGGAATGAAAAACTGTTTTTT.

The V and J genes are TRBV6-1 and TRBJ2-7, with no clear D. Trimming took 8 bases from V and 4 from J, leaving 15 bases between them. CDR3 length: 13 amino acids. Germline CDR1 and CDR2: MNHNS and SASEGT. The CDR3 here is CASVRMDGYEQYF. The CDR3 DNA sequence: TGTGCCAGCGTGCGAATGGACGGTTACGAGCAGTACTTC.

This clone showed up just once. CDR3 protein: CASSWTSGVPQETQYF. CDR3 coding DNA: TGTGCCAGCAGTTGGACATCAGGGGTTCCACAAGAGACCCAGTACTTC. The chain recombines TRBV28 with TRBJ2-5; the D gene is possibly TRBD1 (6 bases). Trimming pared 4 bases from V and 2 bases from J, leaving 17 bases between. The CDR3 has 16 amino acids. Germline CDR1 and CDR2: MDHEN and SYDVKM.

This clone has just a few counts. The same CDR3 can be traced to other DNA sequences in this sample. The chain employs TRBV5-1 and TRBJ2-5; 7 positions agree with TRBD1. This CDR3 is 13 amino acids long. Per the germline V gene, CDR1 is SGHRS and CDR2 is YFSETQ. V lost 0 bases to trimming and J lost 5 bases; unmatched junction nucleotides: 1. CDR3 nucleotide sequence: TGCGCCAGCAGCTTGGAGGGGGCGGAGACCCAGTACTTC. Residues: CASSLEGAETQYF.

The chain combines TRBV18 with TRBJ2-1; no clear D gene. V was trimmed by 3 bases and J by 9 bases, leaving 9 bases between them. The length of the CDR3 is 12 residues. Germline V gene data show CDR1 as KGHSH and CDR2 as LQKENI. CDR3 DNA sequence: TGTGCCAGCTCACCTAATATCGTTGAGCAGTTCTTC. Translated: CASSPNIVEQFF.